Given below is one T cell receptor beta chain in context. The target antigen is unknown. This record belongs to a study of T cell responses to AZD1222 COVID-19 vaccine. Overall study findings and caveats: Only a handful of AZD1222 recipients, several in all, had baseline seropositivity. Receipt of two AZD1222 doses was followed by a rise in Spike-specific TCR breadth and depth. Clonal diversity was possibly underestimated, and the donors were mostly white British, with more females.

Assay used: immunoSEQ multiplex PCR; TCRdb lists only in-frame clones, some missing. The table records more than 150,000 clones, approximately 87% of them present only once. This CDR3 has 13 amino acids. Germline V lookup: CDR1 LNHDA, CDR2 SQIVND (reference sequence). Trimming shortened V by 7 bases and J by 7 bases, and 13 bases separated the two germline ends. Sequences were derived from peripheral blood, sampled 28 days after the second AZD1222 dose. This clonotype originated in an adult who received the AZD1222 COVID-19 vaccine. The V call is TRBV19, the J call TRBJ1-4; no reliable D call. CDR3 sequence (DNA): TGTGCCAGTAAGAGGGCTCTAAGTGAAAAACTGTTTTTT. Its protein is CASKRALSEKLFF.